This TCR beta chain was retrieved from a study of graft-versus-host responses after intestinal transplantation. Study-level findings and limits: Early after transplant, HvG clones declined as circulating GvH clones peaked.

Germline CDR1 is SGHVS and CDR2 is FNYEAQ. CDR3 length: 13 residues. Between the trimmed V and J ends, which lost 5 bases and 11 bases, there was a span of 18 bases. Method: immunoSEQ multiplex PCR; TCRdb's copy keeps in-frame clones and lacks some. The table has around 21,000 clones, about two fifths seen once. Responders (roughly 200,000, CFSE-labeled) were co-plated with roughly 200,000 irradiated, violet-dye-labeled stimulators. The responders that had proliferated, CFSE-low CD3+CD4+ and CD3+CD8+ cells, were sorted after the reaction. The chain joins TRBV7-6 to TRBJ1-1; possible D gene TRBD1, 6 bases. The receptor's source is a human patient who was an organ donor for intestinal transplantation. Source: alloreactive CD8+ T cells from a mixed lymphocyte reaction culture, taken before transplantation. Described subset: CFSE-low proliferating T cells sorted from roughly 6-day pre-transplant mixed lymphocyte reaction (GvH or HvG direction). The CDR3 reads CASSPGVAMSAFF. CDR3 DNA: TGTGCCAGCAGCCCAGGGGTCGCGATGAGCGCTTTCTTT.